A single sample gave rise to the 25 T cell receptor beta chains below, sequenced in a study of blood T cell repertoires in COVID-19 (dated by TCRdb to about 2020). The library was obtained by the immunoSEQ multiplex PCR assay. TCRdb provides this immuneACCESS table in a form limited to in-frame rearrangements. Some clones are lacking; in checked studies, under half of them reflect an unresolved V gene, and why the rest are absent is not known. For this sample there are fewer than 250,000 clones; around 80% appear just once. In total, the top ten clones hold about 7.4% of the sample. Sequencing used peripheral blood. The receptors here all came from a woman in her 50s with acute or convalescent COVID-19.

The chain joins TRBV11-2 to TRBJ2-1, with D possibly being TRBD2 (6 bases). In germline, CDR1 is SGHAT, CDR2 FQNNGV. Trimming removed 1 base at V and 4 bases at J, with 11 bases between. This CDR3 region has 15 residues. In nucleotides, the CDR3 is TGTGCCAGCAGCTTAGTGGGACTGCTATACAATGAGCAGTTCTTC. Amino acid sequence: CASSLVGLLYNEQFF. Based on the CDR3 plus reference TRBV11-2 and TRBJ2-1, the full variable domain is EAGVAQSPRYKIIEKRQSVAFWCNPISGHATLYWYQQILGQGPKLLIQFQNNGVVDDSQLPKDRFSAERLKGVDSTLKIQPAKLEDSAVYLCASSLVGLLYNEQFFGPGTRLTVL.

CDR3 sequence reads: CASTGLAGRGDTQYF. As DNA, the CDR3 is TGTGCCAGCACGGGACTAGCGGGAAGGGGGGATACGCAGTATTTT. V usage is TRBV2 and J usage is TRBJ2-3, with 13 bases identical to TRBD2. V trimming: 7 bases; J trimming: 6 bases; junction bases outside the gene matches: 7. Germline assignment: CDR1 SNHLY and CDR2 FYNNEI. The CDR3 contains 15 residues.

The chain recombines TRBV3-1 (or the pseudogene TRBV3-2) with TRBJ2-7; perhaps TRBD2 as D (5 bases). There are 14 residues in the CDR3. Germline-derived CDR1 and CDR2 are LGHDT and YNNKEL (reference sequence). The germline V and J ends were trimmed by 4 bases and 7 bases, with 17 bases remaining between them. CDR3 amino acids: CASSLSADFGEQYF. The CDR3 coding sequence is TGTGCCAGCAGCCTGTCGGCGGACTTTGGGGAGCAGTACTTC.

This sequence joins TRBV29-1 and TRBJ2-5, with no clear D. The CDR3 loop spans 11 amino acids. Germline V CDR1 and CDR2: SQVTM, ANQGSEA. Trimming left V 4 bases short and J 4 bases short, with 7 bases between. The chain's CDR3 is CSVVAPETQYF. Here the CDR3 DNA reads TGCAGCGTTGTGGCCCCAGAGACCCAGTACTTC.

The chain uses TRBV6-4 and TRBJ1-4; 11 bases map to TRBD1. V shed 4 bases and J 0 bases; nucleotides not matched to a gene: 4. The germline V gene encodes CDR1 MRHNA and CDR2 SNTAGT. The CDR3 is 17 amino acids. Here the CDR3 reads CASSGPGQGATNEKLFF. For the CDR3, the DNA is TGTGCCAGCAGTGGCCCGGGACAGGGGGCAACTAATGAAAAACTGTTTTTT.

The chain combines TRBV13 with TRBJ2-7; 9 bases map to TRBD2. V lost 1 base, J lost 3 bases, and 1 base stayed unmatched. The CDR3 is 14 residues long. Per the germline V gene, CDR1 is PRHDT and CDR2 is FYEKMQ (reference sequence). The CDR3 nucleotides read TGTGCCAGCAGCTTAGCAGCGGGAGGCTACGAGCAGTACTTC. Its protein product is CASSLAAGGYEQYF.

This clone was seen only a few times. V usage is TRBV27 and J usage is TRBJ1-1; D call uncertain. The CDR3 consists of 12 residues. Per germline, CDR1 MNHEY and CDR2 SMNVEV (reference sequence). Trimming left V 3 bases short and J 7 bases short, with 9 bases between. CDR3 loop: CASSFSGLEAFF. CDR3 sequence (DNA): TGTGCCAGCAGTTTCTCCGGACTTGAAGCTTTCTTT.

The chain carries TRBV10-3 and TRBJ2-5, with TRBD2 matching over 12 bases. CDR1 and CDR2 from the germline V gene are ENHRY and SYGVKD. The ends lost 2 bases at V and 4 bases at J; junction bases unmatched: 2. The CDR3 spans 15 residues. CDR3 nucleotide sequence: TGTGCCATCAGTGAGCCGACTAGCGGGAGAGAGACCCAGTACTTC. Translated, it gives CAISEPTSGRETQYF.

This sequence joins TRBV24-1 and TRBJ2-5; TRBD1 aligns across 7 bases. The CDR3 covers 15 residues. Looked up from germline, CDR1 is KGHDR and CDR2 is SFDVKD. V shed 3 bases and J 4 bases; nucleotides not matched to a gene: 7. The CDR3: CATSDVRGRGETQYF. The CDR3 DNA reads TGTGCCACCAGTGATGTAAGGGGGCGAGGAGAGACCCAGTACTTC.

The chain links TRBV24-1 to TRBJ2-1; a possible D gene is TRBD2 (6 bases). Per germline, CDR1 KGHDR and CDR2 SFDVKD. Deletions cut 4 bases from V and 2 bases from J, with 17 bases between. The CDR3 is made up of 17 amino acids. The CDR3 nucleotides read TGTGCCACCAGTGACCCTGAAGGGACTGGGACCTACAATGAGCAGTTCTTC. It yields the protein CATSDPEGTGTYNEQFF.

V is TRBV19 and J is TRBJ2-7, with 7 bases identical to TRBD1. J was trimmed by 2 bases and V by 6 bases; bases with no gene match: 1. The CDR3 contains 12 residues. Germline loops: CDR1 LNHDA, CDR2 SQIVND (reference sequence). In DNA form, the CDR3 reads TGTGCCAGTAGCGACAGGGCCTACGAGCAGTACTTC. The encoded protein is CASSDRAYEQYF.

About this clone: Germline and junction disagree at one end, which may indicate a read error. The genes are TRBV27 and TRBJ1-1; D perhaps matches TRBD1 (6 bases). Germline assignment: CDR1 MNHEY and CDR2 SMNVEV (reference sequence). The CDR3 loop spans 13 amino acids. In DNA, the CDR3 is TGTGCCAGCAGTTTCGGACAGAACGCTGAAGCTTTCTTT. Its protein is CASSFGQNAEAFF.

The rearrangement uses TRBV18 and TRBJ2-3; no clear D. The CDR3 is 14 amino acids. Trimming shortened V by 3 bases and J by 1 base, and 8 bases separated the two germline ends. Germline V gene data show CDR1 as KGHSH and CDR2 as LQKENI. CDR3 in DNA: TGTGCCAGCTCACCCGCCGCGGGCACAGATACGCAGTATTTT. Translating it yields CASSPAAGTDTQYF.

The chain combines TRBV27 with TRBJ1-6; 9 bases agree with TRBD1. V was clipped by 5 bases and J by 8 bases; unmatched bases: 10. CDR1 MNHEY and CDR2 SMNVEV come from the germline V gene (reference sequence). CDR3 length equals 16 residues. This chain's CDR3 is CASSRRLQGAHSPLHF. The CDR3 DNA follows: TGTGCCAGCAGTCGCCGCCTACAGGGGGCCCATTCACCCCTCCACTTT.

CDR3 sequence (DNA): TGTGCCAGCAGCCGCCCGGGGGACACTGAAGCTTTCTTT. This gives the protein CASSRPGDTEAFF. The V gene is TRBV27, the J gene TRBJ1-1, with a tentative D call TRBD1 (5 bases). V lost 6 bases and J 3 bases, leaving 11 bases between the germline ends. CDR1 is MNHEY and CDR2 is SMNVEV in the germline V gene (reference sequence). This CDR3 is 13 amino acids long.

This clone was detected ten times or more. The chain combines TRBV19 with TRBJ2-1; 16 positions agree with TRBD2. The germline gives CDR1 LNHDA, CDR2 SQIVND (reference sequence). J was trimmed by 1 base and V by 7 bases; bases with no gene match: 4. This CDR3 contains 17 residues. The DNA of the CDR3 is TGTGCCAGTAACGGGACTAGCGGGAGGGTATCCTACAATGAGCAGTTCTTC. This translates into CASNGTSGRVSYNEQFF.

The CDR3 bases are TGTGCCAGCAGCCAGGACAGGGGGGAAGTCTATGGCTACACCTTC. Amino acids: CASSQDRGEVYGYTF. J is TRBJ1-2 and V is TRBV5-6, with 10 bases fitting TRBD1. Germline CDR1 SGHDT, CDR2 YYEEEE. This CDR3 is built from 15 residues. With 4 bases clipped from V and 4 bases from J, the junction kept 7 bases outside the gene matches.

The CDR3 protein is CASSLAGGYGYTF. CDR3 DNA: TGTGCCAGCAGTTTAGCAGGGGGCTATGGCTACACCTTC. This chain uses TRBV27 with TRBJ1-2; TRBD1 matches 7 bases. Germline CDR1 is MNHEY and CDR2 is SMNVEV (reference sequence). Trimming cost V 2 bases and J 4 bases; bases outside gene matches: 1. The CDR3 is 13 residues long.

The chain is built from TRBV3-1 (or the pseudogene TRBV3-2) and TRBJ1-3; D may be TRBD1 (6 bases). V lost 5 bases and J 0 bases, leaving 11 bases between the germline ends. CDR1 LGHDT and CDR2 YNNKEL come from the germline V gene (reference sequence). The CDR3 is 15 residues long. The CDR3 reads CASSSWTASGNTIYF. CDR3 in DNA: TGTGCCAGCAGCTCTTGGACAGCCTCTGGAAACACCATATATTTT.

This clone was seen once. This chain joins TRBV5-1 and TRBJ2-1; 7 bases line up with TRBD1. The ends lost 1 base at V and 7 bases at J; junction bases unmatched: 8. This CDR3 has 15 residues. Per the germline V gene, CDR1 is SGHRS and CDR2 is YFSETQ. The CDR3 DNA reads as TGCGCCAGCAGCTTGAGACAGGGTGGTTATAATGAGCAGTTCTTC. Residues: CASSLRQGGYNEQFF.

The table lists this clone with a few counts. The chain's CDR3 is CAIQGTANYGYTF. The CDR3 bases are TGTGCCATCCAGGGGACAGCTAACTATGGCTACACCTTC. The rearrangement links TRBV10-3 to TRBJ1-2; 7 bases line up with TRBD1. Germline V gene data show CDR1 as ENHRY and CDR2 as SYGVKD. V lost 8 bases to trimming and J lost 0 bases; unmatched junction nucleotides: 3. This CDR3 spans 13 amino acids.

The chain couples TRBV19 to TRBJ1-2; 9 bases align to TRBD1. This CDR3 has 14 amino acids. Germline CDR1 and CDR2: LNHDA and SQIVND (reference sequence). V was clipped by 7 bases and J by 7 bases; unmatched bases: 10. The CDR3 reads CASMRPGQGSGYTF. CDR3 sequence (DNA): TGTGCCAGTATGCGACCGGGACAGGGATCTGGCTACACCTTC.

This chain connects TRBV5-1 to TRBJ1-6; the D gene is possibly TRBD1 (6 bases). CDR3 length equals 13 residues. The germline V gene encodes CDR1 SGHRS and CDR2 YFSETQ. V lost 3 bases, J lost 12 bases, and 13 bases lay in between. CDR3 sequence reads: CASSSTQGQPLHF. CDR3 sequence (DNA): TGCGCCAGCAGCTCAACACAGGGTCAACCCCTCCACTTT.

This clone was seen ten or more times. The chain carries TRBV19 and TRBJ2-2; the match to TRBD2 covers 8 bases. Germline trimming cut 2 bases from V and 5 bases from J; bases unmatched to any gene: 1. This CDR3 has 14 residues. Looked up from germline, CDR1 is LNHDA and CDR2 is SQIVND (reference sequence). The CDR3 coding sequence is TGTGCCAGTAGTATACCGGGGGGGACCGGGGAGCTGTTTTTT. Protein sequence: CASSIPGGTGELFF. Full variable domain (rest looked up from reference TRBV19 and TRBJ2-2): DGGITQSPKYLFRKEGQNVTLSCEQNLNHDAMYWYRQDPGQGLRLIYYSQIVNDFQKGDIAEGYSVSREKKESFPLTVTSAQKNPTAFYLCASSIPGGTGELFFGEGSRLTVL.

The chain combines TRBV5-4 with TRBJ1-5; D not resolved. Germline CDR1 and CDR2: SGHNT and YYREEE (reference sequence). This CDR3 has 13 residues. V was trimmed by 0 bases and J by 6 bases, leaving 7 bases between them. The CDR3 DNA sequence: TGTGCCAGCAGCTTGGACGTCGGTCAGCCCCAGCATTTT. Residues: CASSLDVGQPQHF.